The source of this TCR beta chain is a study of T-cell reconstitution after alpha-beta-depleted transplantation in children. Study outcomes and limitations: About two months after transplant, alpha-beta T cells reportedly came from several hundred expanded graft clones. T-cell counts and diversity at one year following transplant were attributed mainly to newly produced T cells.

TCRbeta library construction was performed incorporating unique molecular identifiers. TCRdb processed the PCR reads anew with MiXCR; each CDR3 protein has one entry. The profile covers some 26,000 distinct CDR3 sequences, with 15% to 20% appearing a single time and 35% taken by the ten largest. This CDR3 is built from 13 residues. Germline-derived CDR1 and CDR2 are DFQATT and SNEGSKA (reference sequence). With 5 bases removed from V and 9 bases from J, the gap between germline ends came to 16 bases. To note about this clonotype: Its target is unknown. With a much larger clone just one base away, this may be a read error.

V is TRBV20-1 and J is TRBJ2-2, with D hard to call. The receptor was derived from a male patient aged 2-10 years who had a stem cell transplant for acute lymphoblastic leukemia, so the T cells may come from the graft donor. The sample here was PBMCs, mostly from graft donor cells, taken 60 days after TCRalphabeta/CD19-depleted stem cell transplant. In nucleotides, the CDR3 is TGCAGTGCTCTAGTCCCAGTTAGCAGGGAGCTGTTTTTT. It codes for CSALVPVSRELFF.